This T cell receptor (beta chain) was found in a study of OX40 agonist ivuxolimab in advanced cancers. On the study more broadly: The patients got ivuxolimab, which is an agonistic anti-OX40 (CD134) antibody.

Profiled with immunoSEQ multiplex PCR; TCRdb holds only in-frame clones, not every one. The sample yields around 100,000 clones, approximately 89% seen once. V lost 1 base and J lost 10, with 11 bases in between. The CDR3 has 14 amino acids. Germline CDR1 MNHNS, CDR2 SASEGT. The chain joins TRBV6-1 to TRBJ1-6; no definite D call. This receptor was taken from an adult with an advanced solid tumor such as melanoma, head and neck, liver or kidney cancer. Sequenced here: CD4+ or CD8+ T cells sorted from blood, sampled in a trial of the OX40 agonist ivuxolimab. The CDR3 is CASSEVEGKSPLHF. Here the CDR3 DNA reads TGTGCCAGCAGTGAAGTTGAAGGGAAGTCACCCCTCCACTTT.